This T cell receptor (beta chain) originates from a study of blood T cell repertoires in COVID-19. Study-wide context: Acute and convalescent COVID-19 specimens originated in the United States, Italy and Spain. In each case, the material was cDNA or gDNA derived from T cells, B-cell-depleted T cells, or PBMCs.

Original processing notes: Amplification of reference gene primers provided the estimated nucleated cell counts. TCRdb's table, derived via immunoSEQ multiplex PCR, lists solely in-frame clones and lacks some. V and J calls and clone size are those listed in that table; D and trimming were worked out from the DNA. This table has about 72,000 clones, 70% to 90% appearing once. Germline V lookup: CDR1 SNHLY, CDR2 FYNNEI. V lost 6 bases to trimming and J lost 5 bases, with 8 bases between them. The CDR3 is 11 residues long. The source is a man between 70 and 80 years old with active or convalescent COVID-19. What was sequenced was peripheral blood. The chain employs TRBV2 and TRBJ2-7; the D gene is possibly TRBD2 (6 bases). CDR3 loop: CASRWGDEQYF. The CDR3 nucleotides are TGTGCCAGCAGGTGGGGGGACGAGCAGTACTTC.